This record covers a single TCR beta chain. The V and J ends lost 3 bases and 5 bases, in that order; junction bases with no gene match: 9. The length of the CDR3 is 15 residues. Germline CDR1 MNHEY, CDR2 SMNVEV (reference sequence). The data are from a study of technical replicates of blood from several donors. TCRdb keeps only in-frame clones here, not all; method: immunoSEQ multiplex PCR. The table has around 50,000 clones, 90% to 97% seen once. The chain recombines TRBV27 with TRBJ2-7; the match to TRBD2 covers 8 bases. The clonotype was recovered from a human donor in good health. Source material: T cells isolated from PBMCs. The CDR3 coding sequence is TGTGCCAGCAGTTTGGGGGCCGGGACTAGAAACGAGCAGTACTTC. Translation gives CASSLGAGTRNEQYF.